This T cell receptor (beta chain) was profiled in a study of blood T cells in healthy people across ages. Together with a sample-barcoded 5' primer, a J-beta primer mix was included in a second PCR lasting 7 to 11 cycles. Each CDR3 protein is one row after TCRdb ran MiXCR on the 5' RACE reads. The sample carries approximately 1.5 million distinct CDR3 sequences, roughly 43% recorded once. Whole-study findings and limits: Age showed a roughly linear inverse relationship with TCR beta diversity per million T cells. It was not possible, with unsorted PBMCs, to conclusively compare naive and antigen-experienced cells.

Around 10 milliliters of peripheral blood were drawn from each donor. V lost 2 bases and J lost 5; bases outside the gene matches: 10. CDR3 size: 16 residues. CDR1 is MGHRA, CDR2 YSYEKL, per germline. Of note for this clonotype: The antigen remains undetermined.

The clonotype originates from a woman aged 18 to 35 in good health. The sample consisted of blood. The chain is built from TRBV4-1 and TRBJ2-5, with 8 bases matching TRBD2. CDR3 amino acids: CASSQPGTRRRETQYF. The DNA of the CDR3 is TGCGCCAGCAGCCAACCCGGGACTAGGCGGAGGGAGACCCAGTACTTC.